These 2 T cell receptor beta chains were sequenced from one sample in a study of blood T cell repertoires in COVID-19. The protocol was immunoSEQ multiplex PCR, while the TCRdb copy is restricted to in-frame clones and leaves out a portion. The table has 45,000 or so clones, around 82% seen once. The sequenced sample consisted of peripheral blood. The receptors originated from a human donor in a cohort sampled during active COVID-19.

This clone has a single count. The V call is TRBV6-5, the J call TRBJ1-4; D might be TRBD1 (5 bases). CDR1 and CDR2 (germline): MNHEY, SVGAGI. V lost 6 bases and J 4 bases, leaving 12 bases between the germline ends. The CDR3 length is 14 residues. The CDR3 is CASRSGGYNEKLFF. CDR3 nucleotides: TGTGCCAGCAGGTCGGGGGGGTATAATGAAAAACTGTTTTTT.

DNA of the CDR3: TGCGCCAGCAGCCGACCGGTAGCGGAAGCAGATACGCAGTATTTT. Translated, it gives CASSRPVAEADTQYF. This sequence joins TRBV4-1 and TRBJ2-3, with D possibly being TRBD2 (6 bases). The CDR3 covers 15 residues. Germline values: CDR1 MGHRA, CDR2 YSYEKL. Trimming left V 4 bases short and J 4 bases short, with 15 bases between.